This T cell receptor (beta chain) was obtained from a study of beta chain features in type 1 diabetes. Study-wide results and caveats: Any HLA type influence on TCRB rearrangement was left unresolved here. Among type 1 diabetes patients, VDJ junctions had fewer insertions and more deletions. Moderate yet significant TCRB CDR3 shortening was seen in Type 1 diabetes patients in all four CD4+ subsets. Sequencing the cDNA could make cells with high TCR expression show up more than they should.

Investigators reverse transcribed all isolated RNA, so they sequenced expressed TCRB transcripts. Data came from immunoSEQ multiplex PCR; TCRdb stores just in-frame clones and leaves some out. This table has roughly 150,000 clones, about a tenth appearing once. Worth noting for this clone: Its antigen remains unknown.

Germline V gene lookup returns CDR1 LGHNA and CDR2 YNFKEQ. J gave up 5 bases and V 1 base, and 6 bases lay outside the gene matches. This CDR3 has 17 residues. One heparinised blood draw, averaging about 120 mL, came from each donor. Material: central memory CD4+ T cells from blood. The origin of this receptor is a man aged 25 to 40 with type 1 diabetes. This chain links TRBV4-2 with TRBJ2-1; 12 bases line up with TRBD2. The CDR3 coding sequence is TGTGCCAGCAGCCAAGGGGGTGCTAGCGGGAGGGACAATGAGCAGTTCTTC. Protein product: CASSQGGASGRDNEQFF.